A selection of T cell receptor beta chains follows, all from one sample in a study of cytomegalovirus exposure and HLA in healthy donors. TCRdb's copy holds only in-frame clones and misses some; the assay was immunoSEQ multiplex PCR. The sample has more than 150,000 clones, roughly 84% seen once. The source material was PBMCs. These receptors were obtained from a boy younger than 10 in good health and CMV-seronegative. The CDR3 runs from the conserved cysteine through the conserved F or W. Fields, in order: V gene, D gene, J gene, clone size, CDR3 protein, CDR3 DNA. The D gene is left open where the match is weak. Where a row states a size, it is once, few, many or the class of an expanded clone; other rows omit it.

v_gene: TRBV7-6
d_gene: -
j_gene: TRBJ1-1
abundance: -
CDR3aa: CASSPTGQLNTEAFF
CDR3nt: TGTGCCAGCAGCCCAACTGGACAGTTGAACACTGAAGCTTTCTTT

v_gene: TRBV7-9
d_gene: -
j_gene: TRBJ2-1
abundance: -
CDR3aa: CASSLYDAGNEQFF
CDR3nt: TGTGCCAGCAGCCTCTACGACGCGGGTAATGAGCAGTTCTTC

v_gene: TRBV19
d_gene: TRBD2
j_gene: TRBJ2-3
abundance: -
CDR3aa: CASSPSGGGPDTQYF
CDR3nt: TGTGCCAGTAGCCCTAGCGGGGGGGGCCCAGATACGCAGTATTTT

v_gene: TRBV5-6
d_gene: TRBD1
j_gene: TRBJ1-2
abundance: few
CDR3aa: CASSFGRGIGYTF
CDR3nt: TGTGCCAGCAGCTTTGGCAGGGGGATTGGCTACACCTTC

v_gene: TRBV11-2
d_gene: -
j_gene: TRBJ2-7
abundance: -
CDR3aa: CASTETGYEQYF
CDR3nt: TGTGCCAGCACCGAAACTGGCTACGAGCAGTACTTC

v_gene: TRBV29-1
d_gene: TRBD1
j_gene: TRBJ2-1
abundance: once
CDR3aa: CSAVTGSSYNEQFF
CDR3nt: TGCAGCGCTGTGACAGGGAGCTCCTACAATGAGCAGTTCTTC

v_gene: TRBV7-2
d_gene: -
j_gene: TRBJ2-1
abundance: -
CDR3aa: CASSFRRVGIQYNEQFF
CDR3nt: TGTGCCAGCAGCTTTCGGCGGGTGGGGATTCAGTACAATGAGCAGTTCTTC

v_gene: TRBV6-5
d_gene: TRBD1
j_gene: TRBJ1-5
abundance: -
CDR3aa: CASIRDRVDQPQHF
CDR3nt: TGTGCCAGCATCAGGGACAGGGTAGATCAGCCCCAGCATTTT

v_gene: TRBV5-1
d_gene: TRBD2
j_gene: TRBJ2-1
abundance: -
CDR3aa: CASSLAGLAGGYNEQFF
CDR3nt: TGCGCCAGCAGCTTGGCCGGACTAGCGGGAGGGTACAATGAGCAGTTCTTC

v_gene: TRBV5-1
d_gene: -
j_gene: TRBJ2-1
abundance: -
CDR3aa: CASSSSLSSYNEQFF
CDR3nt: TGCGCCAGCAGCTCCTCCTTGAGCTCCTACAATGAGCAGTTCTTC

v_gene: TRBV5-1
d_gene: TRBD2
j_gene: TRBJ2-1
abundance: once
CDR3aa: CASSLALAGADEQFF
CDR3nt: TGCGCCAGCAGCTTGGCCCTAGCGGGAGCGGATGAGCAGTTCTTC

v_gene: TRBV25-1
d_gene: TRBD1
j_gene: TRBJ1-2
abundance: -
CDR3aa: CASSPQGDGYTF
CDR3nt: TGTGCCAGCAGTCCCCAGGGGGATGGCTACACCTTC

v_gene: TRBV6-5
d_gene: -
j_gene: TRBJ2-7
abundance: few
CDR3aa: CASSYAEGIEQYF
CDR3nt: TGTGCCAGCAGTTACGCGGAGGGTATAGAGCAGTACTTC

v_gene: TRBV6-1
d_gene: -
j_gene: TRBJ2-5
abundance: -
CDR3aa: CASSEVWAVQETQYF
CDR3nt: TGTGCCAGCAGTGAGGTCTGGGCAGTCCAAGAGACCCAGTACTTC

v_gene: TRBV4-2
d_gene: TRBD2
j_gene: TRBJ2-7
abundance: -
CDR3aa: CASSQESGEASYEQYF
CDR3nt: TGTGCCAGCAGCCAAGAGAGCGGGGAGGCGTCCTACGAGCAGTACTTC

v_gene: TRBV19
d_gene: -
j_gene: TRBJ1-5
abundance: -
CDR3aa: CASSIDRRIQPQHF
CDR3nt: TGTGCCAGTAGTATAGATCGGCGGATTCAGCCCCAGCATTTT

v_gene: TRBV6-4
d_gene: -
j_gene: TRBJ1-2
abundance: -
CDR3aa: CASRDVRGYGYTF
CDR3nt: TGTGCCAGCAGAGACGTCAGGGGCTATGGCTACACCTTC

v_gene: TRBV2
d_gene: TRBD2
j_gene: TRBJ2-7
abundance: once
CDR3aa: CAKRASGSRGYEQYF
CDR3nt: TGTGCCAAAAGGGCTAGCGGGAGCCGGGGCTACGAGCAGTACTTC

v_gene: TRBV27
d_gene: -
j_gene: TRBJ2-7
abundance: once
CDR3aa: CASSFGNGYEQYF
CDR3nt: TGTGCCAGCAGTTTCGGGAACGGATACGAGCAGTACTTC

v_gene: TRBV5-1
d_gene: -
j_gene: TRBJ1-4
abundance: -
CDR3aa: CASSLAQNEKLFF
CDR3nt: TGCGCCAGCAGCTTGGCACAGAATGAAAAACTGTTTTTT

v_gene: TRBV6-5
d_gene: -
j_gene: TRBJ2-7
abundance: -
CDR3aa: CASSPPGSYEQYF
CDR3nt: TGTGCCAGTTCACCCCCCGGGAGCTACGAGCAGTACTTC

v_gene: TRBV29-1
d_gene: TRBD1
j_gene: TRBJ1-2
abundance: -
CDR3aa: CSVHPRDRSGYTF
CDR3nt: TGCAGCGTCCACCCCCGGGACAGGAGCGGCTACACCTTC

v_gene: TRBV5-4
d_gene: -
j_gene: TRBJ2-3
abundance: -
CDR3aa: CASSRDKQFTDTQYF
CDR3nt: TGTGCCAGCAGCCGGGACAAACAGTTCACAGATACGCAGTATTTT

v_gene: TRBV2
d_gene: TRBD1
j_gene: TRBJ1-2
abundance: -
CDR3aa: CASSETGTYGYTF
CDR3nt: TGTGCCAGCAGCGAGACAGGGACCTATGGCTACACCTTC

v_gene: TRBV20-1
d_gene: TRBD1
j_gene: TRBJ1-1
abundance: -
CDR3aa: CSAEDRAEAFF
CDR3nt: TGCAGTGCTGAGGACAGGGCTGAAGCTTTCTTT

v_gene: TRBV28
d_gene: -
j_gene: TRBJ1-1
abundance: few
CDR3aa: CASSPWGLSDTEAFF
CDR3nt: TGTGCCAGCAGTCCTTGGGGACTGAGCGACACTGAAGCTTTCTTT

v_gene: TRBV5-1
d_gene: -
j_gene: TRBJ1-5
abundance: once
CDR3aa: CASSLGTNNQPQHF
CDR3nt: TGCGCCAGCAGCTTGGGAACAAACAATCAGCCCCAGCATTTT

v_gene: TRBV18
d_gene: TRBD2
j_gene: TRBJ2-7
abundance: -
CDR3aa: CASSPAGLAGYEQYF
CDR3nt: TGTGCCAGCTCACCCGCCGGACTAGCGGGATACGAGCAGTACTTC

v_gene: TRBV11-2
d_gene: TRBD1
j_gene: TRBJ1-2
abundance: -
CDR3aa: CASSNRDRGFYGYTF
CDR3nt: TGTGCCAGCAGCAACCGGGACAGGGGGTTCTATGGCTACACCTTC

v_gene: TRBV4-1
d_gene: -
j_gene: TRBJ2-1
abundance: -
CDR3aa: CASSQDTGNSYNEQFF
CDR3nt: TGCGCCAGCAGCCAAGATACAGGGAACTCCTACAATGAGCAGTTCTTC

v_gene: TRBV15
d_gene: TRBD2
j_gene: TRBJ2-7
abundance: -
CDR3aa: CATSRGLAGLYEQYF
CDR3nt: TGTGCCACCAGCAGAGGACTAGCGGGACTCTACGAGCAGTACTTC

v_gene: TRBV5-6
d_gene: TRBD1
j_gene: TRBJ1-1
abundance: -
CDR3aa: CASSLVGGLGSTEAFF
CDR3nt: TGTGCCAGCAGCTTGGTAGGGGGCCTAGGGAGCACTGAAGCTTTCTTT

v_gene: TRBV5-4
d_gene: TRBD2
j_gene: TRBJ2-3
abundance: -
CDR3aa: CASSLWSGSSDTQYF
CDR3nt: TGTGCCAGCAGCTTGTGGAGCGGGAGTTCAGATACGCAGTATTTT

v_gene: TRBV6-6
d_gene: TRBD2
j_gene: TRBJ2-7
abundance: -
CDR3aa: CASSLTSSGSYEQYF
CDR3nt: TGTGCCAGCAGTCTGACTAGCTCGGGCTCCTACGAGCAGTACTTC